The text below deals with one TCR beta chain. These data belong to a study of blood T cell repertoires in COVID-19. Overall study context: There were acute and convalescent COVID-19 samples, and they came from the United States, Italy and Spain. Sources were T cells, B-cell-depleted T cells, or PBMCs; the material itself was cDNA or gDNA.

Per the authors' pipeline: Nucleated cell number was recorded as an estimate derived from reference gene primer amplification. Some clones are missing from TCRdb's copy, which holds only in-frame ones; the method was immunoSEQ multiplex PCR. V, J and clone size are taken as reported in that table, and D and trimming were inferred from the DNA itself. The data hold under 130,000 clones, with 85% observed a single time. The CDR3 is 15 amino acids. Germline CDR1 SGHRS, CDR2 YFSETQ. J lost 1 base, V lost 5 bases, and 7 bases had no gene match. This TCR was recovered from a man aged 50-60 years with acute or convalescent COVID-19. The specimen sequenced was peripheral blood. The J gene is TRBJ1-1, the V gene TRBV5-1; TRBD1 aligns across 8 bases. The CDR3 sequence: CASRVTGAANTEAFF. The CDR3 DNA follows: TGCGCCAGCAGGGTGACAGGGGCCGCGAACACTGAAGCTTTCTTT.